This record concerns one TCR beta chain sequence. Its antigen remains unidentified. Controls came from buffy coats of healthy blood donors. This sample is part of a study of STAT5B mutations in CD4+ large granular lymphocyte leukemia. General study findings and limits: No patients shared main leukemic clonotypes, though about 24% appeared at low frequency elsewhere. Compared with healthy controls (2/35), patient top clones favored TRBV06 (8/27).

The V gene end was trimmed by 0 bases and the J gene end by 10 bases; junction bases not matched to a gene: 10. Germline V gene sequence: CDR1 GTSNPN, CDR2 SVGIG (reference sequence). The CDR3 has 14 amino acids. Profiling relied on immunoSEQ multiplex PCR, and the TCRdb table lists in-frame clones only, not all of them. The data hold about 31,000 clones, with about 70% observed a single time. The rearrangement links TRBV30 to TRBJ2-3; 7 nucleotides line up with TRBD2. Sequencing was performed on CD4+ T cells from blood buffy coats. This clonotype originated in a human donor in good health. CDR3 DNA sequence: TGTGCCTGGAGTGTGTCGGGGGGAATCGATGCGCAGTATTTT. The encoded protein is CAWSVSGGIDAQYF.